A selection of T cell receptor beta chains follows, all from one sample in a study of T cell responses to AZD1222 COVID-19 vaccine. Assay used: immunoSEQ multiplex PCR; TCRdb lists only in-frame clones, some missing. Counted here are about 110,000 clones, 85% to 95% occurring once; the ten biggest clones make up over 6.5%. Sequenced here: peripheral blood, sampled on day 0 of AZD1222 vaccination. The receptor set was obtained from an adult in good health. The CDR3 runs from the conserved cysteine through the conserved F or W. A D gene is named only where the DNA matches it firmly. Part of the rows lack a size; the others show once, few, many or a class for expanded clones.

v_gene	d_gene	abundance	j_gene	CDR3nt	CDR3aa
TRBV27	-	-	TRBJ2-3	TGTGCCAGCAGGAGCTGGACAGCCCTACTCACAGATACGCAGTATTTT	CASRSWTALLTDTQYF
TRBV6-1	TRBD1	-	TRBJ1-1	TGTGCCAGCAGTGAATCCGGGACAGGGGGTAACACTGAAGCTTTCTTT	CASSESGTGGNTEAFF
TRBV11-3	-	-	TRBJ2-1	TGTGCCAGCAGCTTAAGGGGTGGCAATGAGCAGTTCTTC	CASSLRGGNEQFF
TRBV12-3/TRBV12-4	-	-	TRBJ1-4	TGTGCCAGCAGCCAGACAAATGAAAAACTGTTTTTT	CASSQTNEKLFF
TRBV28	TRBD2	-	TRBJ2-1	TGTGCCAGCAGGTCCGGGACTAGCGGGGGGAGGGAGCAGTTCTTC	CASRSGTSGGREQFF
TRBV29-1	TRBD1	-	TRBJ2-2	TGCAGCGGGACAGGGCCACCCGGGGAGCTGTTTTTT	CSGTGPPGELFF
TRBV7-9	-	-	TRBJ2-6	TGTGCCAGCAGGCTCTCTGGGGCCAACGTCCTGACTTTC	CASRLSGANVLTF
TRBV29-1	TRBD2	-	TRBJ2-5	TGCAGCGTTGACGGGAGGACACCCCAAGAGACCCAGTACTTC	CSVDGRTPQETQYF
TRBV27	TRBD1	-	TRBJ1-2	TGTGCCAGCAGTTCCCCGTCACAGGGGGCAGACTATGGCTACACCTTC	CASSSPSQGADYGYTF
TRBV9	TRBD1	once	TRBJ1-2	TGTGCCAGCAGCGTAGAATTGGCCGACAGGGCCCGACAAGGCTACACCTTC	CASSVELADRARQGYTF
TRBV6-5	-	-	TRBJ1-4	TGTGCCAGCAGGACGGGGGGGGCGTCAGGCGAAAAACTGTTTTTT	CASRTGGASGEKLFF
TRBV29-1	TRBD1	-	TRBJ2-2	TGCAGCGTTAAGCGTCAGGGGGAAACCGGGGAGCTGTTTTTT	CSVKRQGETGELFF
TRBV27	-	-	TRBJ1-1	TGTGCCTCCGACCGAACAGGGAAGAACACTGAAGCTTTCTTT	CASDRTGKNTEAFF
TRBV29-1	TRBD1	-	TRBJ2-7	TGCAGCGTGAGGACAGGGAGCTCCTACGAGCAGTACTTC	CSVRTGSSYEQYF
TRBV11-2	-	once	TRBJ2-2	TGTGCCAGCAGCCATTCATCAACCGGGGAGCTGTTTTTT	CASSHSSTGELFF
TRBV21-1	-	-	TRBJ1-2	TGTGCCAGCAGCAAAGGCAGAACAGGGGAAGACTATGGCTACACCTTC	CASSKGRTGEDYGYTF
TRBV6-5	-	-	TRBJ2-3	TGTGCCAGCAGTTCACCAAAACTCACAGATACGCAGTATTTT	CASSSPKLTDTQYF
TRBV7-9	TRBD1	-	TRBJ2-7	TGTGCCAGCAGCTCGGGACAGGTGGGGTACGAGCAGTACTTC	CASSSGQVGYEQYF
TRBV19	TRBD2	-	TRBJ2-2	TGTGCCAGTAGTCTCCCGGGACTAGCGGGCACCGGGGAGCTGTTTTTT	CASSLPGLAGTGELFF
TRBV10-3	TRBD1	-	TRBJ1-4	TGTGCCATCAGTGGGACAGGCCCTGAAAAACTGTTTTTT	CAISGTGPEKLFF
TRBV27	-	-	TRBJ1-6	TGTGCCAGTAAACCTACAGGGAGAGAAGGATGGGGTTCACCCCTCCACTTT	CASKPTGREGWGSPLHF
TRBV12-1	-	-	TRBJ1-2	TGTGCCAGCAGCTGCAGGGGTTGCTATGGCTACACCTTC	CASSCRGCYGYTF
TRBV3-1/TRBV3-2	-	few	TRBJ2-7	TGTGCCAGCAGCCAAGATGGGGGACCCTACGAGCAGTACTTC	CASSQDGGPYEQYF
TRBV24-1	TRBD2	once	TRBJ2-3	TGTGCCACCAGTGACCAACTAGCGGGGCCCACAGATACGCAGTATTTT	CATSDQLAGPTDTQYF
TRBV28	-	-	TRBJ1-1	TGTGCCAGCAAGGGGGGGAACACTGAAGCTTTCTTT	CASKGGNTEAFF
TRBV7-9	TRBD1	-	TRBJ2-7	TGTGCCAGCAGCCCCTCCGGACAGGTCGGCAGCTCCTACGAGCAGTACTTC	CASSPSGQVGSSYEQYF
TRBV25-1	-	-	TRBJ1-5	TGTGCCAGCAGTGATTCGGAGAGGCTGGGCAATCAGCCCCAGCATTTT	CASSDSERLGNQPQHF
TRBV7-8	TRBD2	-	TRBJ2-2	TGTGCCAGCAGCCCGCATAGGTGGGGACTAGAGGCCGGGGAGCTGTTTTTT	CASSPHRWGLEAGELFF
TRBV11-2	-	once	TRBJ2-5	TGTGCCAGCAGCTTATCGGTTGGGCAGATCGAGACCCAGTACTTC	CASSLSVGQIETQYF
TRBV19	-	once	TRBJ1-1	TGTGCCAGTAGTATAGAATCCGGGCCCACTGAAGCTTTCTTT	CASSIESGPTEAFF
TRBV19	-	-	TRBJ1-2	TGTGCCAGTAAGGATGCAGGGAACTATGGCTACACCTTC	CASKDAGNYGYTF
TRBV10-3	-	-	TRBJ1-1	TGTGCCATCAGTGAGTCTGGAGACCCGGGAGAAGCTTTCTTT	CAISESGDPGEAFF
TRBV9	TRBD2	-	TRBJ2-3	TGTGCCAGCAGCTCCGGACTAGCGGGTCGAGATACGCAGTATTTT	CASSSGLAGRDTQYF
TRBV6-2/TRBV6-3	TRBD1	-	TRBJ2-6	TGTGCCAGCAGTACGTTCCGGGACAGGCCCCGCGGATCTGGGGCCAACGTCCTGACTTTC	CASSTFRDRPRGSGANVLTF
TRBV18	-	-	TRBJ2-2	TGTGCCAGCTCACCAACCTCCAGGGCCTCCATTAACACCGGGGAGCTGTTTTTT	CASSPTSRASINTGELFF
TRBV19	-	-	TRBJ1-1	TGTGCCAGTAGTATGACTCTAGGCACTGAAGCTTTCTTT	CASSMTLGTEAFF
TRBV3-1/TRBV3-2	TRBD1	-	TRBJ2-7	TGTGCCAGCAGCCCACACACGGACAGGGGCGAGCAGTACTTC	CASSPHTDRGEQYF
TRBV5-1	-	-	TRBJ2-2	TGCGCCAGCAGCTATGGATTCGGCCCCGGGGAGCTGTTTTTT	CASSYGFGPGELFF
TRBV11-2	-	-	TRBJ2-1	TGTGCCAGCAGCTTAGGAAGAAATGAGCAGTTCTTC	CASSLGRNEQFF
TRBV10-3	TRBD1	-	TRBJ1-5	TGTGCCACCGGGACAGAGAATCAGCCCCAGCATTTT	CATGTENQPQHF
TRBV7-9	-	-	TRBJ1-2	TGTGCCAGCACCCCCGCCGGCCTGTACTATGGCTACACCTTC	CASTPAGLYYGYTF
TRBV6-5	TRBD2	-	TRBJ2-5	TGTGCCAGCAGTTACCTGACTAGCGGGGGCCAAGAGACCCAGTACTTC	CASSYLTSGGQETQYF
TRBV6-5	-	-	TRBJ2-7	TGTGCCAGCAGTTACAAAGGACACAAGTACGAGCAGTACTTC	CASSYKGHKYEQYF
TRBV10-2	-	-	TRBJ1-1	TGCGCCAGCACCGAGAAGGGTACGAACACTGAAGCTTTCTTT	CASTEKGTNTEAFF
TRBV7-9	TRBD1	-	TRBJ1-4	TGTGCCAGCAGCTTAGCGGACAGGGGAGCAACTAATGAAAAACTGTTTTTT	CASSLADRGATNEKLFF
TRBV24-1	-	-	TRBJ1-2	TGTGCCACCAGTGAGACGGCGAACTATGGCTACACCTTC	CATSETANYGYTF